Here is one T cell receptor (beta chain) with its context. Its cognate antigen is unknown. The record originates from a study of CXCR3-negative and CXCR3-positive naive CD8 T cells. Libraries were UMI-labeled 5' RACE TRB cDNA. TCRdb reprocessed the 5' RACE reads, keeping one entry per CDR3 protein, no DNA. The repertoire table contains around 52,000 distinct CDR3 sequences. From germline, CDR1 is SQVTM and CDR2 ANQGSEA. This CDR3 is 13 amino acids long. Study-level points and caveats: TRBV-TRBJ usage matched between naive CXCR3-negative and CXCR3-positive cells but not between memory cells.

Sequenced input: memory CD8+ T cells from blood. This chain joins TRBV29-1 and TRBJ2-2; TCRdb picks TRBD1, but there is no DNA to check that call. This receptor was obtained from a human donor in good health. Some clones in this sample may be carry-over from other donors' samples. The CDR3 protein is CSANRVGTGELFF.